This T cell receptor (beta chain) was sequenced in a study of blood T cell repertoires in COVID-19. Turning to the study itself: COVID-19 samples collected from the United States, Italy and Spain covered acute and convalescent phases. PBMCs, B-cell-depleted T cells, or T cells provided the cDNA or gDNA that made up the material.

Under the authors' procedure: Estimation of nucleated cell counts relied on the amplification of reference gene primers. Profiling relied on immunoSEQ multiplex PCR, and the TCRdb table lists in-frame clones only, not all of them. V, J and clone size reflect that table, while D and trimming were determined from the DNA. The table has roughly 110,000 clones, around 89% seen once; the top ten hold approximately 4.5%. The sample comprised peripheral blood. This clonotype was sampled from a woman between 50 and 59 years old with acute or convalescent COVID-19.

The CDR3 sequence: CASSLNPGTEAFF. In nucleotides, the CDR3 is TGTGCCAGCAGCTTAAACCCGGGGACTGAAGCTTTCTTT. The gene calls are TRBV7-8 and TRBJ1-1, with D uncertain. CDR3 length: 13 residues. Trimming cost V 2 bases and J 5 bases, with 9 bases left between them. The V gene's germline CDR1 is SGHVS and CDR2 FQNEAQ.